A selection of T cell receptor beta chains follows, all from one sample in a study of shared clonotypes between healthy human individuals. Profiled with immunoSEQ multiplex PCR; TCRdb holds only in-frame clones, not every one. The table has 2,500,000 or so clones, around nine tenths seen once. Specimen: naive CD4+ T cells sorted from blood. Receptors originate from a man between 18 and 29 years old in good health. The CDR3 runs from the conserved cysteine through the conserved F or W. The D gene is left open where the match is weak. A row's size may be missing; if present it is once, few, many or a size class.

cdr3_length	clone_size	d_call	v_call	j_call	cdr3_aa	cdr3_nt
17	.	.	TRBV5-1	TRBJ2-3	CASSTWDFQSSTDTQYF	TGCGCCAGCAGCACCTGGGACTTTCAGAGTAGCACAGATACGCAGTATTTT
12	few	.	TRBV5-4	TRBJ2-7	CASSLDGYEQYF	TGTGCCAGCAGCTTGGACGGGTACGAGCAGTACTTC
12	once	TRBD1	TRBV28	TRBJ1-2	CASSQGGFGYTF	TGTGCCAGCAGTCAGGGGGGTTTTGGCTACACCTTC
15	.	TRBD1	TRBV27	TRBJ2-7	CASSFEQGASNEQYF	TGTGCCAGCAGTTTCGAACAGGGGGCTTCGAACGAGCAGTACTTC
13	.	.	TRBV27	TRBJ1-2	CASSPWGFDGYTF	TGTGCCAGCAGTCCCTGGGGGTTTGATGGCTACACCTTC
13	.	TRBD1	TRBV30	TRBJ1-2	CAWSPQGANGYTF	TGTGCCTGGAGTCCCCAGGGGGCGAATGGCTACACCTTC
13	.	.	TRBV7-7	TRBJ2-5	CASSLSGAETQYF	TGTGCTAGCAGCTTATCGGGGGCAGAGACCCAGTACTTC
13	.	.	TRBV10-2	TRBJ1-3	CASSEGAGNTIYF	TGCGCCAGCAGTGAGGGAGCTGGAAACACCATATATTTT
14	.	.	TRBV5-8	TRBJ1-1	CASSLTHSNTEAFF	TGTGCCAGCAGCTTGACCCACTCGAACACTGAAGCTTTCTTT
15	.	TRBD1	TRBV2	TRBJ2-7	CASSSEGTGGHEQYF	TGTGCCAGTTCATCCGAAGGGACAGGGGGCCACGAGCAGTACTTC
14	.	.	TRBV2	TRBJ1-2	CASSERQTNYGYTF	TGTGCCAGCAGTGAAAGACAGACGAACTATGGCTACACCTTC
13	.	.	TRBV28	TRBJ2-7	CASSRPQGHEQYF	TGTGCCAGCAGCCGGCCGCAGGGCCACGAGCAGTACTTC
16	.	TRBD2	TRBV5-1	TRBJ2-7	CASSPRTSGRAYEQYF	TGCGCCAGCAGCCCACGGACTAGCGGGAGGGCCTACGAGCAGTACTTC
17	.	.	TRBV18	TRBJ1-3	CASSSSGSPISGNTIYF	TGTGCCAGCTCGAGCTCAGGGAGCCCCATCTCTGGAAACACCATATATTTT
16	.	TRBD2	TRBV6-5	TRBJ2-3	CASSYGGTSLRDTQYF	TGTGCCAGCAGTTACGGGGGGACTAGCTTGAGAGATACGCAGTATTTT
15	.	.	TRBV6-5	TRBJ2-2	CASRVTGMRTGELFF	TGTGCCAGCAGAGTGACTGGTATGAGAACCGGGGAGCTGTTTTTT
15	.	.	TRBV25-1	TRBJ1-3	CASSDPPGSGNTIYF	TGTGCCAGCAGTGACCCCCCCGGCTCTGGAAACACCATATATTTT
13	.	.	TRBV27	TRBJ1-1	CASSFTRGTEAFF	TGTGCCAGCAGTTTTACGAGGGGGACTGAAGCTTTCTTT
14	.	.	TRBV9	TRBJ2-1	CASSVDHGQLEQFF	TGTGCCAGCAGCGTAGATCACGGACAGCTTGAGCAGTTCTTC
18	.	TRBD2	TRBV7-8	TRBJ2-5	CASSLELQTSGGEETQYF	TGTGCCAGCAGCTTAGAGTTGCAGACTAGCGGGGGAGAAGAGACCCAGTACTTC
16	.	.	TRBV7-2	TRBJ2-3	CASSLMRKVSGDTQYF	TGTGCCAGCAGCTTAATGCGGAAGGTTAGCGGAGATACGCAGTATTTT
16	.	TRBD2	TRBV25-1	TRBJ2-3	CASSAGLAGSTDTQYF	TGTGCCAGCAGTGCCGGACTAGCGGGGAGCACAGATACGCAGTATTTT
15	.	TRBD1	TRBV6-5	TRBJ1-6	CASSYEGAVNSPLHF	TGTGCCAGCAGTTACGAGGGGGCTGTGAATTCACCCCTCCACTTT
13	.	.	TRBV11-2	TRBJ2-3	CASSLFEENTQYF	TGTGCCAGCAGCTTGTTCGAAGAGAATACGCAGTATTTT
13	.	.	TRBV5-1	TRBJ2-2	CASSSRDLGELFF	TGCGCCAGCAGCTCCCGGGACCTCGGGGAGCTGTTTTTT
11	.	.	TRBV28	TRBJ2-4	CASSLGTHQYF	TGTGCCAGCAGTTTGGGGACCCATCAGTACTTC
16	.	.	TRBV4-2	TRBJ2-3	CASSQGGLVGADTQYF	TGTGCCAGCAGCCAAGGTGGCCTCGTGGGGGCGGATACGCAGTATTTT
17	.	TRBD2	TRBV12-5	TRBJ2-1	CASGPGRLAGGDNEQFF	TGTGCTAGTGGCCCCGGGAGACTAGCGGGAGGCGACAATGAGCAGTTCTTC
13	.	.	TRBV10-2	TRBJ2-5	CASNGQYQETQYF	TGCGCCAGCAACGGACAGTACCAAGAGACCCAGTACTTC
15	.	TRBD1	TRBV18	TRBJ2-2	CASSQGQADTGELFF	TGTGCCAGCTCACAGGGACAGGCCGACACCGGGGAGCTGTTTTTT
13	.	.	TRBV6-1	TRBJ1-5	CASSEQLNQPQHF	TGTGCCAGCAGTGAACAGTTAAATCAGCCCCAGCATTTT
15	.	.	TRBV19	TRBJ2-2	CASGRETGNTGELFF	TGTGCCAGTGGGAGAGAGACAGGGAACACCGGGGAGCTGTTTTTT
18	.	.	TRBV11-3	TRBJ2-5	CASSLFYWRPGEKETQYF	TGTGCCAGCAGCTTATTTTATTGGCGCCCGGGTGAGAAAGAGACCCAGTACTTC
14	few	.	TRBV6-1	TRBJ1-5	CATNFGGYNQPQHF	TGTGCCACTAACTTTGGGGGTTACAATCAGCCCCAGCATTTT
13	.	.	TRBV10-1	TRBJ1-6	CASSAGADSPLHF	TGCGCCAGCAGTGCGGGGGCCGATTCACCCCTCCACTTT
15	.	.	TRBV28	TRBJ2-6	CASGGGRAGANVLTF	TGTGCCAGCGGGGGTGGTAGGGCTGGGGCCAACGTCCTGACTTTC
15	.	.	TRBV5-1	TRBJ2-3	CASSLERGSTDTQYF	TGCGCCAGCAGCTTGGAACGGGGTTCTACAGATACGCAGTATTTT
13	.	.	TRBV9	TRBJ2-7	CASSVGIDYEQYF	TGTGCCAGCAGCGTAGGGATCGACTACGAGCAGTACTTC
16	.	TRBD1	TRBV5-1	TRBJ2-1	CASSLTQGATYNEQFF	TGCGCCAGCAGCTTGACACAGGGGGCAACCTACAATGAGCAGTTCTTC
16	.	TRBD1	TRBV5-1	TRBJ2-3	CASSLGLDRDADTQYF	TGCGCCAGCAGCTTGGGCCTGGACAGGGATGCAGATACGCAGTATTTT
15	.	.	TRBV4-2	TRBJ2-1	CASSQEAATTNEQFF	TGTGCCAGCAGCCAAGAAGCGGCTACAACAAATGAGCAGTTCTTC
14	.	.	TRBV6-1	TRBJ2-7	CASSVGRDLYEQYF	TGTGCCAGCAGTGTGGGCAGAGACCTCTACGAGCAGTACTTC
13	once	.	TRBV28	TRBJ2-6	CASSFRAANVLTF	TGTGCCAGCAGTTTTAGGGCGGCCAACGTCCTGACTTTC
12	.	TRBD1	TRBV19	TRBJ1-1	CASSPDRVQAFF	TGTGCCAGTAGTCCCGACAGGGTCCAAGCTTTCTTT
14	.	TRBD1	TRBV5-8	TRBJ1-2	CASSFWQGVSGYTF	TGTGCCAGCAGCTTCTGGCAGGGGGTATCTGGCTACACCTTC
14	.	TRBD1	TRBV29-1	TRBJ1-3	CSARTGTSGNTIYF	TGCAGCGCCCGGACAGGTACCTCTGGAAACACCATATATTTT
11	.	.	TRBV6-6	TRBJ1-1	CASSQRLGAFF	TGTGCCAGCAGCCAAAGGCTCGGAGCTTTCTTT
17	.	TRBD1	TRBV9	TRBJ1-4	CASSSEGTGATNEKLFF	TGTGCCAGCAGCTCCGAGGGGACAGGAGCAACTAATGAAAAACTGTTTTTT
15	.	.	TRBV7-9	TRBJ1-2	CASLLKDGPNYGYTF	TGTGCCAGCCTCCTTAAGGACGGGCCTAACTATGGCTACACCTTC
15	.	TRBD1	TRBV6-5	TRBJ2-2	CASSLDRGGTGELFF	TGTGCCAGCAGTTTAGACAGGGGTGGAACCGGGGAGCTGTTTTTT
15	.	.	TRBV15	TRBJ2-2	CATKLPGSNTGELFF	TGTGCCACCAAGCTTCCGGGGTCGAACACCGGGGAGCTGTTTTTT
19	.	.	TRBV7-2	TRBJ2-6	CASRGTNYRDGGGANVLTF	TGTGCCAGCAGAGGGACAAACTACCGCGACGGGGGCGGGGCCAACGTCCTGACTTTC
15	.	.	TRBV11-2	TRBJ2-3	CASSSIPGKSDTQYF	TGTGCCAGCAGCTCCATACCCGGGAAGTCCGATACGCAGTATTTT
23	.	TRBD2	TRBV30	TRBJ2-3	CAWIDAIPPGLAGDGLRTDTQYF	TGTGCCTGGATAGACGCCATACCCCCGGGACTAGCGGGAGATGGTCTCAGGACAGATACGCAGTATTTT